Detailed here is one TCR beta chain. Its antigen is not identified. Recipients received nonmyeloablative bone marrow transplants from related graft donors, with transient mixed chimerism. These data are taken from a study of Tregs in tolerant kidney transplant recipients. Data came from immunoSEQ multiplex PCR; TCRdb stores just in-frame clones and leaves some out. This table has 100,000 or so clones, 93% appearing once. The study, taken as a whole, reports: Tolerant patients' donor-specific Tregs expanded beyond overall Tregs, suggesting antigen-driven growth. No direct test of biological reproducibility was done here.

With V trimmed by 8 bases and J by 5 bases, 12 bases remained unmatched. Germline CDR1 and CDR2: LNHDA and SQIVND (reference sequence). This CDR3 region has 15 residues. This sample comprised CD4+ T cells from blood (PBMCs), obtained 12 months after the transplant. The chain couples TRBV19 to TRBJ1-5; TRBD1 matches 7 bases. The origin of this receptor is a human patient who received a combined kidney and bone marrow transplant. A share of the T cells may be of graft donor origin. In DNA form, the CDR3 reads TGTGCCAGTGTTCCCCTCGGACAGGATCATCAGCCCCAGCATTTT. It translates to CASVPLGQDHQPQHF.